This T cell receptor (beta chain) was retrieved from a study of graft-versus-host responses after intestinal transplantation. Study as a whole: Recipients across the board were started on anti-thymocyte globulin induction, then kept on tacrolimus and steroids for around 3 years.

Findings and limits, study-wide: Researchers found GvH clones in recipient marrow, and some showed up first in ileum or blood. Some patients had graft-donor T cell macrochimerism, and their allografts showed high graft-versus-host to host-versus-graft clonal ratios.

To note about this clone: Its antigen is as yet unknown.

Assay used: immunoSEQ multiplex PCR; TCRdb lists only in-frame clones, some missing. The sample has about 90,000 clones; about 93% are singletons. V was cut by 1 base and J by 8 bases, with 21 bases left in between. Germline assignment: CDR1 LGHNA and CDR2 YNFKEQ. The CDR3 runs to 17 residues. The material was unstimulated CD8+ T cells sorted from spleen or lymph node cells, obtained before intestinal transplant. The TCR comes from a human donor who received an intestinal transplant. The chain joins TRBV4-2 to TRBJ2-1; maybe TRBD2 (5 bases). In DNA form, the CDR3 reads TGTGCCAGCAGCCAAGGCCCTGCTAGCTCCCTGGGGTATGAGCAGTTCTTC. It yields the protein CASSQGPASSLGYEQFF.